This is a list of T cell receptor beta chains from one sample in a study of T cell responses to AZD1222 COVID-19 vaccine. Assay: immunoSEQ multiplex PCR; the TCRdb copy retains only in-frame clones and omits some. This sample has 96,000 or so clones, with roughly nine tenths found just once. This material consisted of peripheral blood, taken on day 0 of AZD1222 vaccination. Receptors originate from an adult in good health. CDR3s leave out the opening cysteine and the closing phenylalanine or tryptophan. Fields, in order: V gene, CDR3 protein.

TRBV19 ASSKTAGQGDEQY
TRBV7-8 ASSLGRTNTEAF
TRBV19 ASSIGPNTEAF
TRBV9 ASSVSSGGPYNEQF
TRBV7-9 ASLTSGGANTGELF
TRBV5-5 ASRPGQGAGSPLH
TRBV10-1 ASRDHRDNEQF
TRBV3-1/TRBV3-2 ASSQGGQSNYGYT
TRBV3-1/TRBV3-2 ASSQQAWNTGELF
TRBV7-2 ASSLWRDQQF
TRBV7-2 ASSLVGEGLYGYT
TRBV3-1/TRBV3-2 ASSQEGGGQY
TRBV3-1/TRBV3-2 ASSQETPYEQY
TRBV6-1 ASSDRANTEAF
TRBV18 ASSTGKLAHIDEQF
TRBV21-1 ASSKVKGTEAF
TRBV7-2 ASSSSPWGGTEAF
TRBV5-1 ASSLGGQEGSPLH
TRBV5-4 ASSIVSGDYGYT
TRBV6-2/TRBV6-3 ASSLGTGNYGYT
TRBV3-1/TRBV3-2 ASSQGGLVGETQY
TRBV28 ASSLAPRLGTDTQY
TRBV10-3 AIRGTQNEKLF
TRBV6-5 ASMESTNYGYT
TRBV4-2 ASSLRLLPSAGNTIY
TRBV7-2 ASTRWEAGELF
TRBV7-2 ASSGREGSDTQY
TRBV6-6 ASSYEGNKNEKLF
TRBV5-4 ASSYNSRTNYGYT
TRBV5-4 ASSPDRTNEKLF
TRBV7-2 ASSPSLAGGSYNEQF
TRBV20-1 SAPGDTQY
TRBV15 ATSRAQGDQGYT
TRBV9 ASSYGRGGNSPLH
TRBV15 ATSRDRVGLGSTDTQY
TRBV11-2 ASSRGTPVQY
TRBV9 ASSVGGRNTEAF
TRBV6-4 ASSETGTAAGELF
TRBV9 ASSPWTGENTIY
TRBV20-1 SAIRTEAF
TRBV4-3 ASSQEAGTSGLDEQF
TRBV12-5 ASGPYNGLAGPDTQY
TRBV21-1 ATKTGQWAF
TRBV19 ASSIPGIDYEQY
TRBV5-6 ASSPVGAGRHNEKLF
TRBV9 ASSVDPTVNTEAF
TRBV14 ASSPVFGSSAQY
TRBV9 ASSSAGNTGELF
TRBV30 AWSRMGSSYNEQF
TRBV6-1 ASSEGWSHTDTQY
TRBV2 ASSVGHRGGYT
TRBV7-3 ASSLGAGAGAQETQY
TRBV4-1 ASSQYETASYEQY
TRBV29-1 SVDDRRGNYGYT
TRBV5-6 ASSSGVPGNTIY
TRBV2 ASSEQGGVDTQY